The clone carrying this T cell receptor beta chain was found a few times. What it recognizes is unknown. The data stem from a study of cytomegalovirus exposure and HLA in healthy donors. Assay used: immunoSEQ multiplex PCR; TCRdb lists only in-frame clones, some missing. This table holds tens of thousands of clones, 89% found once. Whole-study findings and limits: There were a few CMV-associated chains whose specificity for CMV antigens was confirmed in vitro.

The clonotype originates from a woman aged 18-29 years in good health and CMV-seronegative. Sequencing was carried out using PBMCs.

The CDR3 nucleotides are TGCGCCAGCATGGGACTAGCAGTGGCCGCCGGGGAGCTGTTTTTT. Amino acid sequence: CASMGLAVAAGELFF. The chain is built from TRBV10-2 and TRBJ2-2; 9 nucleotides align to TRBD2. This CDR3 contains 15 residues. The junction had 9 bases not matched to a gene; V was cut back by 7 bases and J by 6 bases. Germline-derived CDR1 and CDR2 are WSHSY and SAAADI.